This T cell receptor beta chain originates from a study of shared clonotypes between healthy human individuals. In the study overall: There were three CD4 naive, three CD4 memory, two CD8 naive and one CD8 memory plates per donor.

Regarding the study as a whole: The sampled material consisted only of blood, and tissue repertoires are likely to differ.

It was into CD45RA+ naive and CD45RA-negative memory subsets that the CD4+ cells were split. It was at deep level that the assay was run. Data came from immunoSEQ multiplex PCR; TCRdb stores just in-frame clones and leaves some out. Found here are roughly 330,000 clones, over 65% of them singletons; the top ten hold around a tenth. Looked up from germline, CDR1 is ENHRY and CDR2 is SYGVKD. The CDR3 totals 13 residues. The trim removed 11 bases at V and 4 bases at J, leaving 7 bases unmatched. Concerning this clone: The antigen remains undetermined.

The source material was memory CD4+ T cells sorted from blood. Documented subset: CD45RA-negative fraction. V usage is TRBV10-3 and J usage is TRBJ2-1; TRBD2 matches 8 bases. The receptor's source is a man aged 25 to 45 in good health. The CDR3 loop is CASEGTRYNEQFF. The CDR3 DNA follows: TGTGCCTCCGAGGGGACTAGATACAATGAGCAGTTCTTC.